The subject of this entry is one T cell receptor (beta chain). The antigen is unknown. Trimming left V 3 bases short and J 3 bases short, with 12 bases between. This CDR3 is 15 amino acids long. Germline CDR1 reads SGHTA; CDR2 reads FQGNSA. Template switching with 5'RACE generated the TCR cDNA and added a universal primer site and UMIs. TCRdb analysed the 5' RACE reads with MiXCR anew, one entry per CDR3 protein. The sample lists around 550,000 distinct CDR3 sequences, roughly 21% seen once, with approximately 14% in the top ten. The sample belongs to a study of T cells after yellow fever vaccination. General study results and limits: Although most clonotypes did not, a small share appeared in both CD4 and CD8 compartments. Post-booster repertoires again held most primary-vaccination clones (about 95% CD4, around 90% CD8). The secondary response was weaker, and its peak arrived faster, on day 5 versus 15.

Sequenced material: PBMCs, taken 15 days after the yellow fever booster vaccination. This sequence originates from a man aged 30 to 39 who received the YFV17D yellow fever vaccine. The V call is TRBV7-2, the J call TRBJ2-1; D gene ambiguous. CDR3 loop: CASSFVGLDYNEQFF. The DNA of the CDR3 is TGTGCCAGCAGCTTTGTGGGCCTTGACTACAATGAGCAGTTCTTC.